The clone carrying this T cell receptor beta chain has only one observation. The sample comes from a study of blood T cell repertoires in COVID-19. On the study more broadly: Acute and convalescent COVID-19 specimens originated in the United States, Italy and Spain. PBMCs, B-cell-depleted T cells, or T cells were the source of the cDNA or gDNA that made up the material.

Germline CDR1 and CDR2: GTSNPN and SVGIG (reference sequence). V lost 5 bases and J 1 base, leaving 8 bases between the germline ends. This CDR3 contains 12 residues. Authors' data handling: It was from reference gene primer amplification that nucleated cell counts were estimated. Clones were sequenced by immunoSEQ multiplex PCR, and TCRdb holds only the in-frame ones, with some missing. D and trimming come from the DNA, and the V and J calls and clone size come from that table. This table holds tens of thousands of clones, 90% found once. Specimen: peripheral blood. The chain joins TRBV30 to TRBJ1-1, with a tentative D call TRBD1 (6 bases). The sequence was obtained from a human donor in a cohort sampled during active COVID-19. DNA of the CDR3: TGTGCCTGGTTGACAGGGAACACTGAAGCTTTCTTT. It encodes CAWLTGNTEAFF.